Listed below are T cell receptor beta chains from one sample, sequenced in a study of identical twins. TCRdb reprocessed the 5' RACE reads with MiXCR, giving one entry per CDR3 protein. The table includes 200,000 to 300,000 distinct CDR3 sequences, over 9.5% detected once. Sequencing input: memory T cells sorted from blood. The receptors come from a man aged 50 to 59 in good health. Both conserved end residues are part of each CDR3. Fields, in order: CDR3 DNA, CDR3 protein, clone size, D gene, V gene, J gene. A D gene is named only where the DNA matches it firmly. The size field is filled for only some rows; it gives once, few, many or a size class.

CDR3nt: TGCAGCGTGGACAGGCCGGGGGAGACCCAGTACTTC
CDR3aa: CSVDRPGETQYF
abundance: many
d_gene: TRBD1
v_gene: TRBV29-1
j_gene: TRBJ2-5

CDR3nt: TGTGCCAGCAGCTTAGATCTAGTAGGGGGAGAGACCCAGTACTTC
CDR3aa: CASSLDLVGGETQYF
abundance: -
d_gene: -
v_gene: TRBV11-2
j_gene: TRBJ2-5

CDR3nt: TGTGCCAGCAGTCAGGGGGCGCGGGGAAACACCATATATTTT
CDR3aa: CASSQGARGNTIYF
abundance: many
d_gene: TRBD1
v_gene: TRBV12-3/TRBV12-4
j_gene: TRBJ1-3

CDR3nt: TGCAGCGTTGCTAGGCAGAGCTATGGCTACACCTTC
CDR3aa: CSVARQSYGYTF
abundance: many
d_gene: -
v_gene: TRBV29-1
j_gene: TRBJ1-2

CDR3nt: TGTGCCAGCAGCCAAGATCAGGGGATCCATCAGCCCCAGCATTTT
CDR3aa: CASSQDQGIHQPQHF
abundance: many
d_gene: -
v_gene: TRBV4-2
j_gene: TRBJ1-5

CDR3nt: TGTGCCAGCAGTGACGGCGGGGCGGGTACGCAGTATTTT
CDR3aa: CASSDGGAGTQYF
abundance: -
d_gene: -
v_gene: TRBV2
j_gene: TRBJ2-3

CDR3nt: TGTGCCAGCAGTACCCTTTGGCGGGAGAGTTACGAGCAGTACTTC
CDR3aa: CASSTLWRESYEQYF
abundance: many
d_gene: TRBD2
v_gene: TRBV28
j_gene: TRBJ2-7

CDR3nt: TGTGCCAGCAGCCAAGGGGTTAGCGGGGGATTACAAGAGACCCAGTACTTC
CDR3aa: CASSQGVSGGLQETQYF
abundance: few
d_gene: TRBD2
v_gene: TRBV4-2
j_gene: TRBJ2-5

CDR3nt: TGCAGTGCTTACTGGCGGTGGAACACTGAAGCTTTCTTT
CDR3aa: CSAYWRWNTEAFF
abundance: -
d_gene: -
v_gene: TRBV20-1
j_gene: TRBJ1-1

CDR3nt: TGTGCCAGCAGCTTACGGGCCCCATACGAGCAGTACTTC
CDR3aa: CASSLRAPYEQYF
abundance: many
d_gene: -
v_gene: TRBV7-2
j_gene: TRBJ2-7

CDR3nt: TGTGCCAGCAGCTTATGGTCGAGGGGTCTATCCGGGGAGCTGTTTTTT
CDR3aa: CASSLWSRGLSGELFF
abundance: -
d_gene: -
v_gene: TRBV11-1
j_gene: TRBJ2-2

CDR3nt: TGTGCTAGGGGCCTTTCGTCTGGGGCCAACGTCCTGACTTTC
CDR3aa: CARGLSSGANVLTF
abundance: few
d_gene: -
v_gene: TRBV30
j_gene: TRBJ2-6

CDR3nt: TGCGCCAGCAGCCCCCAGTGGGGGGGTGGCAATGAGCAGTTCTTC
CDR3aa: CASSPQWGGGNEQFF
abundance: -
d_gene: TRBD2
v_gene: TRBV5-1
j_gene: TRBJ2-1

CDR3nt: TGTGCCAGCAGCTTTGGGACTAGGGGCTACGAGCAGTACTTC
CDR3aa: CASSFGTRGYEQYF
abundance: -
d_gene: TRBD2
v_gene: TRBV5-6
j_gene: TRBJ2-7

CDR3nt: TGTGCCAGCAGTTTAGTTCCCTCAGCCGGGGAGCTGTTTTTT
CDR3aa: CASSLVPSAGELFF
abundance: many
d_gene: -
v_gene: TRBV7-2
j_gene: TRBJ2-2

CDR3nt: TGCAGCGTTGAGGTCTTGGAGACTAGCGGGAGGGTCTCTCCCTACAATGAGCAGTTCTTC
CDR3aa: CSVEVLETSGRVSPYNEQFF
abundance: many
d_gene: TRBD2
v_gene: TRBV29-1
j_gene: TRBJ2-1

CDR3nt: TGTGCCAGCAGCCTATTAGCGGGAGATGGGGAGACCCAGTACTTC
CDR3aa: CASSLLAGDGETQYF
abundance: many
d_gene: TRBD2
v_gene: TRBV5-6
j_gene: TRBJ2-5

CDR3nt: TGTGCCAGCAGCTTAGTCGCCGGGACTAGCGGGAGGGCCCGATCCTACGAGCAGTACTTC
CDR3aa: CASSLVAGTSGRARSYEQYF
abundance: -
d_gene: TRBD2
v_gene: TRBV7-2
j_gene: TRBJ2-7

CDR3nt: TGCAGTGCCGACCCCGGGACTGCCTTTAACTATGGCTACACCTTC
CDR3aa: CSADPGTAFNYGYTF
abundance: -
d_gene: -
v_gene: TRBV20-1
j_gene: TRBJ1-2

CDR3nt: TGTGCCAGCAGCTTAGCGCGATTCAGGGGTCGGACTGAAGCTTTCTTT
CDR3aa: CASSLARFRGRTEAFF
abundance: few
d_gene: -
v_gene: TRBV7-8
j_gene: TRBJ1-1

CDR3nt: TGTGCCAGCAGTTACAAGGTTGGAACTGAAGCTTTCTTT
CDR3aa: CASSYKVGTEAFF
abundance: -
d_gene: -
v_gene: TRBV6-6
j_gene: TRBJ1-1

CDR3nt: TGCGCCAGCAGCAAGGGGAAGGCTGAGACCCAGTACTTC
CDR3aa: CASSKGKAETQYF
abundance: few
d_gene: -
v_gene: TRBV5-1
j_gene: TRBJ2-5

CDR3nt: TGTGCCAGCAGACAAGGACAGGGATTTACTGAAGCTTTCTTT
CDR3aa: CASRQGQGFTEAFF
abundance: -
d_gene: TRBD1
v_gene: TRBV6-2/TRBV6-3
j_gene: TRBJ1-1

CDR3nt: TGTGCCAGCAGTATGACAGGTGGTGGCTACACCTTC
CDR3aa: CASSMTGGGYTF
abundance: many
d_gene: -
v_gene: TRBV12-3/TRBV12-4
j_gene: TRBJ1-2

CDR3nt: TGCAGTGCTAATCTTCTGCCTCCAGGGGGGCCCCAGCATTTT
CDR3aa: CSANLLPPGGPQHF
abundance: -
d_gene: TRBD1
v_gene: TRBV20-1
j_gene: TRBJ1-5

CDR3nt: TGCAGTGCAAAATCGGGACTCTTAAACACCGGGGAGCTGTTTTTT
CDR3aa: CSAKSGLLNTGELFF
abundance: -
d_gene: -
v_gene: TRBV20-1
j_gene: TRBJ2-2

CDR3nt: TGTGCCAGCAGTACGGCACGCCGACCCACCGGGGAGCTGTTTTTT
CDR3aa: CASSTARRPTGELFF
abundance: many
d_gene: -
v_gene: TRBV28
j_gene: TRBJ2-2

CDR3nt: TGTGCCAGCAGTTTTCCGGCGGCAGGGTTAGATCCGGGTAATAGCAATCAGCCCCAGCATTTT
CDR3aa: CASSFPAAGLDPGNSNQPQHF
abundance: -
d_gene: -
v_gene: TRBV11-2
j_gene: TRBJ1-5

CDR3nt: TGTGCCAGCAGCTTGAAAGGAACAGATACGCAGTATTTT
CDR3aa: CASSLKGTDTQYF
abundance: many
d_gene: -
v_gene: TRBV5-6
j_gene: TRBJ2-3

CDR3nt: TGTGCCAGCAGGCCGGGACAGGGGTCCCGCGAGCAGTACTTC
CDR3aa: CASRPGQGSREQYF
abundance: few
d_gene: TRBD1
v_gene: TRBV12-3/TRBV12-4
j_gene: TRBJ2-7

CDR3nt: TGCGCCAGCAGCCAAGATGTGCGGGGGGGCCACGGTGAGCAGTTCTTC
CDR3aa: CASSQDVRGGHGEQFF
abundance: -
d_gene: TRBD2
v_gene: TRBV4-1
j_gene: TRBJ2-1

CDR3nt: TGTGCCAGCAGCGGATATGGCTACACCTTC
CDR3aa: CASSGYGYTF
abundance: many
d_gene: -
v_gene: TRBV25-1
j_gene: TRBJ1-2

CDR3nt: TGCGCCAGCAGCGACATTTCGGGGAACTATGGCTACACCTTC
CDR3aa: CASSDISGNYGYTF
abundance: few
d_gene: -
v_gene: TRBV5-1
j_gene: TRBJ1-2

CDR3nt: TGTGCCAGCATTTTCTTCATGCCGGGCACAGATACGCAGTATTTT
CDR3aa: CASIFFMPGTDTQYF
abundance: -
d_gene: -
v_gene: TRBV5-8
j_gene: TRBJ2-3

CDR3nt: TGTGCCAGCAGTTTTGCGGGGGCCGCCTACGAGCAGTACTTC
CDR3aa: CASSFAGAAYEQYF
abundance: many
d_gene: -
v_gene: TRBV12-3/TRBV12-4
j_gene: TRBJ2-7

CDR3nt: TGTGCCTGGAGTACGACAGGAGGTGGCTACACCTTC
CDR3aa: CAWSTTGGGYTF
abundance: -
d_gene: -
v_gene: TRBV30
j_gene: TRBJ1-2

CDR3nt: TGTGCCAGCAGTCCCTCACGAACTGGAACGAACACTGAAGCTTTCTTT
CDR3aa: CASSPSRTGTNTEAFF
abundance: few
d_gene: -
v_gene: TRBV12-3/TRBV12-4
j_gene: TRBJ1-1

CDR3nt: TGTGCCAGCAGTTACTCTAGAGCAAGGGAGACCCAGTACTTC
CDR3aa: CASSYSRARETQYF
abundance: -
d_gene: -
v_gene: TRBV6-5
j_gene: TRBJ2-5

CDR3nt: TGTGCCATCAGTGATTTCGGGACTAGCGGGACCTACGAGCAGTACTTC
CDR3aa: CAISDFGTSGTYEQYF
abundance: -
d_gene: TRBD2
v_gene: TRBV10-3
j_gene: TRBJ2-7